A selection of T cell receptor beta chains follows, all from one sample in a study of T-cell reconstitution after alpha-beta-depleted transplantation in children. TCRdb recomputed calls from the PCR reads with MiXCR, one row per CDR3 protein. Among hundreds of thousands of distinct CDR3 sequences listed, about 16% were seen once. This material consisted of PBMCs, mostly from graft donor cells, taken 360 days after TCRalphabeta/CD19-depleted stem cell transplant. The receptors were sampled from a male patient between 10 and 17 years old who had a stem cell transplant for acute lymphoblastic leukemia, so the T cells may come from the graft donor. The CDR3 runs from the conserved cysteine through the conserved F or W. Fields, in order: J gene, V gene, CDR3 protein.

J: TRBJ2-7; V: TRBV7-8; CDR3: CASSFVGGQSSYEQYF
J: TRBJ2-2; V: TRBV5-1; CDR3: CASSIAGGDGELFF
J: TRBJ1-1; V: TRBV4-1; CDR3: CASSPRGDRINTEAFF
J: TRBJ2-1; V: TRBV19; CDR3: CASSGAGQYNEQFF
J: TRBJ2-7; V: TRBV20-1; CDR3: CSATRRGYEQYF
J: TRBJ1-6; V: TRBV7-9; CDR3: CACTSSRGAYSPLHF
J: TRBJ2-3; V: TRBV12-3/TRBV12-4; CDR3: CASSNYDRDPGRDTQYF
J: TRBJ2-1; V: TRBV11-3; CDR3: CASSLGPFGEQFF
J: TRBJ2-1; V: TRBV11-2; CDR3: CASSLVGSPRGGSYNEQFF
J: TRBJ2-1; V: TRBV2; CDR3: CASKPGTGYNEQFF
J: TRBJ2-3; V: TRBV6-1; CDR3: CASTIRGVVTDTQYF
J: TRBJ1-5; V: TRBV5-1; CDR3: CASSLSGDQDQPQHF
J: TRBJ2-3; V: TRBV7-2; CDR3: CASSLARTRLFTDTQYF
J: TRBJ2-7; V: TRBV12-3/TRBV12-4; CDR3: CASSLDSPGPYEQYF
J: TRBJ1-2; V: TRBV6-1; CDR3: CASSDRSDREGYNF
J: TRBJ2-5; V: TRBV5-1; CDR3: CASSFGDPGETQYF
J: TRBJ2-1; V: TRBV10-3; CDR3: CAISRLVSNNEQFF
J: TRBJ2-2; V: TRBV7-3; CDR3: CASSRDPLVTGELFF
J: TRBJ1-2; V: TRBV10-3; CDR3: CAISVSGQSNYGYTF
J: TRBJ2-2; V: TRBV3-1; CDR3: CASSQSVTSGRGYTGELFF
J: TRBJ2-1; V: TRBV29-1; CDR3: CSAPNSRLAYNEQFF
J: TRBJ2-2; V: TRBV6-2/TRBV6-3; CDR3: CASSSILSTWTGELFF
J: TRBJ2-1; V: TRBV7-9; CDR3: CASSFPGQGKGGEQFF